The T cell receptor (beta chain) described here comes from a study of blood T cell repertoires in COVID-19. Study-wide background: T cells, B-cell-depleted T cells, or PBMCs provided the cDNA or gDNA that served as material.

TCRdb's table, derived via immunoSEQ multiplex PCR, lists solely in-frame clones and lacks some. The sample lists about 60,000 clones, approximately 77% occurring once. This clone came up a few times. CDR1 and CDR2 from the germline V gene are SGHRS and YFSETQ. The length of the CDR3 is 12 residues. V was clipped by 3 bases and J by 5 bases, with 8 bases between them. The sample comprised peripheral blood. The chain couples TRBV5-1 to TRBJ2-5; D may be TRBD2 (5 bases). The receptor was derived from a woman in her seventies with COVID-19, enrolled during active disease. CDR3 residues: CASSSGWETQYF. The CDR3 bases are TGCGCCAGCAGCTCGGGATGGGAGACCCAGTACTTC.